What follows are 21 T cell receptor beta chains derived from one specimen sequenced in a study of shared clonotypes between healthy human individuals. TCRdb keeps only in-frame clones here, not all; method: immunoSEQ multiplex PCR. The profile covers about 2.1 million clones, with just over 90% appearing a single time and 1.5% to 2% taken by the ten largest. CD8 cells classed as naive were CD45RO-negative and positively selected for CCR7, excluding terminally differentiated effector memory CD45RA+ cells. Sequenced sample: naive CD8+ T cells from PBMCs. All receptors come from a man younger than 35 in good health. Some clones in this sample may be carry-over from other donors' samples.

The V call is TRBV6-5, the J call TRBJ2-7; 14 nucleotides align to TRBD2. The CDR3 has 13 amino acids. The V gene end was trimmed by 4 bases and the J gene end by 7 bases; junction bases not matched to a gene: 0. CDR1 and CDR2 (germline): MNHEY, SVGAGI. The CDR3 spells CASSWTSGREQYF. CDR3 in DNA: TGTGCCAGCAGTTGGACTAGCGGGAGGGAGCAGTACTTC.

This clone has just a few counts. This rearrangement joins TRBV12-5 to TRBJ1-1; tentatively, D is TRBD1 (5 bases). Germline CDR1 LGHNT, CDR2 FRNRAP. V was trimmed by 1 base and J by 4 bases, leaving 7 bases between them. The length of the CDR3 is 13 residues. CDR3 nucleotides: TGTGCTAGTGGTTTGGACGGGACCACTGAAGCTTTCTTT. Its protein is CASGLDGTTEAFF. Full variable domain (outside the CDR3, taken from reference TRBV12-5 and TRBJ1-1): DARVTQTPRHKVTEMGQEVTMRCQPILGHNTVFWYRQTMMQGLELLAYFRNRAPLDDSGMPKDRFSAEMPDATLATLKIQPSEPRDSAVYFCASGLDGTTEAFFGQGTRLTVV.

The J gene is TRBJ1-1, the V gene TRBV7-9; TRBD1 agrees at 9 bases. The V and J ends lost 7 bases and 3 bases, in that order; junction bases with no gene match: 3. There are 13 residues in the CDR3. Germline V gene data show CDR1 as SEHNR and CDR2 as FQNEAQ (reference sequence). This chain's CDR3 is CASIGQGYTEAFF. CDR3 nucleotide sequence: TGTGCCAGCATTGGACAGGGGTACACTGAAGCTTTCTTT.

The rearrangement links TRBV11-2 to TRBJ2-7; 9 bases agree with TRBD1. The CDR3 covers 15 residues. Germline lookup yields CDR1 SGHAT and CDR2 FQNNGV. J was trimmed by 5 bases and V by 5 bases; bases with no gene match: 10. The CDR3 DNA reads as TGTGCCAGCAGCCCCCGGGACAGGGATCTCCACGAGCAGTACTTC. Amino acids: CASSPRDRDLHEQYF.

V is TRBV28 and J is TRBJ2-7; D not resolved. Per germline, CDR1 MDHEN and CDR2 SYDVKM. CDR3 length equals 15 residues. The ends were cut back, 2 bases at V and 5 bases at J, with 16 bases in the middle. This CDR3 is CASSLGLGRADEQYF. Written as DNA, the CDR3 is TGTGCCAGCAGTTTAGGGCTCGGACGGGCGGACGAGCAGTACTTC.

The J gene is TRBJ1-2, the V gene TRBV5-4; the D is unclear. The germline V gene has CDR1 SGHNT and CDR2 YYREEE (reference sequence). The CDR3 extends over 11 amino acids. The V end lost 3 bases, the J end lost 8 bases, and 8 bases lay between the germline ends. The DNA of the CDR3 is TGTGCCAGCAGCTCTCCCGGAGGCTACACCTTC. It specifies CASSSPGGYTF.

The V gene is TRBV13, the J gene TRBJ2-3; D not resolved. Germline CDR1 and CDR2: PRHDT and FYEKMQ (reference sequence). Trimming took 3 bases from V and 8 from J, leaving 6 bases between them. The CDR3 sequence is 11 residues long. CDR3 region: CASSLIGTQYF. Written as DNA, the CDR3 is TGTGCCAGCAGCTTGATTGGTACGCAGTATTTT.

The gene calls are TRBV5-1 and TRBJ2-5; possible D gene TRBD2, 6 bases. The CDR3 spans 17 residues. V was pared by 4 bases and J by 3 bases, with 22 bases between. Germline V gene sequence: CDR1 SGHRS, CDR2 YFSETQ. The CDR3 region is CASSAGPGITGEETQYF. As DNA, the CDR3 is TGCGCCAGCAGCGCAGGGCCGGGCATCACGGGGGAAGAGACCCAGTACTTC.

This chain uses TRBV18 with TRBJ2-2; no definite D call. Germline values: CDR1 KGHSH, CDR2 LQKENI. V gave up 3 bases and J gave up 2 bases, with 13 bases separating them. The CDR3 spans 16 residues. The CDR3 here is CASSPPWEFNTGELFF. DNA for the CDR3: TGTGCCAGCTCACCGCCATGGGAATTTAACACCGGGGAGCTGTTTTTT.

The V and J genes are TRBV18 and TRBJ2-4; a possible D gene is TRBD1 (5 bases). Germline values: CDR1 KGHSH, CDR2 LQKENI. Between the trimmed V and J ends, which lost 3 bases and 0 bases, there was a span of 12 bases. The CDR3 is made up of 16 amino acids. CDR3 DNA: TGTGCCAGCTCACCCGAGCGACAGTTAGCCAAAAACATTCAGTACTTC. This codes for CASSPERQLAKNIQYF.

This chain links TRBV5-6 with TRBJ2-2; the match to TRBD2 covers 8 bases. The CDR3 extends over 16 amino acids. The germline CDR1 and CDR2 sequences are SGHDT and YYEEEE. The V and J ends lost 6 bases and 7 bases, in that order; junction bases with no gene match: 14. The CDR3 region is CASTPEAAGVIGELFF. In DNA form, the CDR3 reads TGTGCCAGCACCCCGGAGGCAGCGGGAGTCATCGGGGAGCTGTTTTTT. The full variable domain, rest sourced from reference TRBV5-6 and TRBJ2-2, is DAGVTQSPTHLIKTRGQQVTLRCSPKSGHDTVSWYQQALGQGPQFIFQYYEEEERQRGNFPDRFSGHQFPNYSSELNVNALLLGDSALYLCASTPEAAGVIGELFFGEGSRLTVL.

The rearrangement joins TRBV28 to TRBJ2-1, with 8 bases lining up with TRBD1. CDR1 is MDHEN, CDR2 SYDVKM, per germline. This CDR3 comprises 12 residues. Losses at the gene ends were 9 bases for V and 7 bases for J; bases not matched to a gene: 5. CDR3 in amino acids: CASQGARNEQFF. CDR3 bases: TGTGCCAGTCAGGGGGCGCGAAATGAGCAGTTCTTC.

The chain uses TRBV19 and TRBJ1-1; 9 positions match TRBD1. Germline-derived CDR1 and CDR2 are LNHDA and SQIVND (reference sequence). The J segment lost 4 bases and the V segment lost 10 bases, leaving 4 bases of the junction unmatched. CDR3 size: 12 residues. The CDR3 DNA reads TGTGCCATTTCGACAGGGGGCACTGAAGCTTTCTTT. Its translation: CAISTGGTEAFF.

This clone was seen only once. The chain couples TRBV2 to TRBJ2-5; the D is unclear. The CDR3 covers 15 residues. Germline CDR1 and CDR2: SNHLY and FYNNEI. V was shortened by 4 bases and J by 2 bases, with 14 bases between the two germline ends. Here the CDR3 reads CASSVLGFGQETQYF. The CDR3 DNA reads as TGTGCCAGCAGTGTGCTAGGTTTCGGGCAAGAGACCCAGTACTTC.

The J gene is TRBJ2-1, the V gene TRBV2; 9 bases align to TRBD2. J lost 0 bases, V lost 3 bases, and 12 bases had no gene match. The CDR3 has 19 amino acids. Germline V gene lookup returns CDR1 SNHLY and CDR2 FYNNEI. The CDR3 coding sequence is TGTGCCAGCAGTGATGAGTTAGCGGGGGACTCATTCTCCTACAATGAGCAGTTCTTC. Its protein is CASSDELAGDSFSYNEQFF.

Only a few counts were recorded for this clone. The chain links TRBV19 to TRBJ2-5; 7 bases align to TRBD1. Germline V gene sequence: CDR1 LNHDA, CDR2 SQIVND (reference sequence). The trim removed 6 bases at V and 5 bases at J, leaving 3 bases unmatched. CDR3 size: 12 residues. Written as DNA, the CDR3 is TGTGCCAGTAGCAAGGACAGGGAGACCCAGTACTTC. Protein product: CASSKDRETQYF.

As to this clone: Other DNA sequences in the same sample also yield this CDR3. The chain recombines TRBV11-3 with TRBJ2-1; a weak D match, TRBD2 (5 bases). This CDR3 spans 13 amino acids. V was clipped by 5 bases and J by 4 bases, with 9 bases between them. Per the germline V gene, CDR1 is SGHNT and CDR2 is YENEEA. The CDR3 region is CASSLRGYNEQFF. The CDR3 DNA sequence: TGTGCCAGCAGCCTACGCGGGTACAATGAGCAGTTCTTC. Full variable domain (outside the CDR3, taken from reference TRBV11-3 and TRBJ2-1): EAGVVQSPRYKIIEKKQPVAFWCNPISGHNTLYWYLQNLGQGPELLIRYENEEAVDDSQLPKDRFSAERLKGVDSTLKIQPAELGDSAVYLCASSLRGYNEQFFGPGTRLTVL.

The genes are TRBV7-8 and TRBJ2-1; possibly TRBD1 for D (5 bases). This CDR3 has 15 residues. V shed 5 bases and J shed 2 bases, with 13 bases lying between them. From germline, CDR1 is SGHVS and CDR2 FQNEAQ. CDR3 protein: CASSGRESTYNEQFF. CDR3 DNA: TGTGCCAGCAGCGGCAGGGAATCCACCTACAATGAGCAGTTCTTC.

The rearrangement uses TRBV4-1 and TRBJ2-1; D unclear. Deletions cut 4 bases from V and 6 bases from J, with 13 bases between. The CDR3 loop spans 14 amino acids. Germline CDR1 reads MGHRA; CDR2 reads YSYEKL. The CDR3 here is CASSPRGGRNEQFF. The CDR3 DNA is TGCGCCAGCAGCCCCCGAGGCGGCCGCAATGAGCAGTTCTTC.

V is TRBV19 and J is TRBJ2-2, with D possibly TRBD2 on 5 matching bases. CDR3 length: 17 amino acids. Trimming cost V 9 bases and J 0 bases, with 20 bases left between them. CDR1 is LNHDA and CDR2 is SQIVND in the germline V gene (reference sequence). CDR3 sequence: CASRILFGVTNTGELFF. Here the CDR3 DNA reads TGTGCCAGCAGAATATTGTTCGGGGTGACGAACACCGGGGAGCTGTTTTTT.

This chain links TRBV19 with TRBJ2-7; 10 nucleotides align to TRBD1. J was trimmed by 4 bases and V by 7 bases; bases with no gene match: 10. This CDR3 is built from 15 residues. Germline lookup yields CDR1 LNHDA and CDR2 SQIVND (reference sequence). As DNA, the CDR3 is TGTGCCAGTACCACCGGGACAGGGGTCTTGTACGAGCAGTACTTC. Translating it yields CASTTGTGVLYEQYF. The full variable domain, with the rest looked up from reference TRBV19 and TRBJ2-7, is DGGITQSPKYLFRKEGQNVTLSCEQNLNHDAMYWYRQDPGQGLRLIYYSQIVNDFQKGDIAEGYSVSREKKESFPLTVTSAQKNPTAFYLCASTTGTGVLYEQYFGPGTRLTVT.